This T cell receptor beta chain was identified during a study of cytomegalovirus exposure and HLA in healthy donors. CDR3 length equals 11 residues. Trimming removed 1 base at V and 10 bases at J, with 5 bases between. CDR1 is LGHNT, CDR2 FRNRAP, per germline. PCR was performed using 60 Vbeta and 13 Jbeta primers. The table came from immunoSEQ multiplex PCR; TCRdb's copy has only in-frame clones and leaves some out. The sample gives around 100,000 clones, around three quarters of which show up once; 2.5% to 3% is in the top ten. The sequenced sample was PBMCs. This TCR came from a woman younger than 30 in good health and CMV-seropositive. The rearrangement uses TRBV12-5 and TRBJ2-1; tentative D call: TRBD1 (5 bases). CDR3 sequence: CASGLEGEQFF. Here the CDR3 DNA reads TGTGCTAGTGGTTTGGAGGGGGAGCAGTTCTTC.